This TCR beta chain was sequenced in a study of blood T cells in healthy people across ages. The study's findings and limits: More naive CD4+ cells and higher diversity marked long-lived donors relative to aged donors. A strong correlation between TCR beta diversity and naive T cell percentage was seen.

Germline V lookup: CDR1 SGDLS, CDR2 YYNGEE. V gave up 0 bases and J gave up 9 bases, with 10 bases separating them. The length of the CDR3 is 13 residues. Combining a sample-barcoded 5' primer with a J-beta primer mix, a second PCR ran for about 6 to 11 cycles. Each cDNA molecule was tagged by a template-switch adaptor with 12 random nucleotides. MiXCR, applied by TCRdb to the 5' RACE reads, yields one record per CDR3 protein. The sample contains 1.5 million to 2 million distinct CDR3 sequences, around 48% of which appear only once. Per-sample PBMC isolation yielded at least 7 million cells. As regards this clonotype: Its specificity is unknown.

This clonotype was obtained from a woman in her thirties or forties in good health. The rearrangement joins TRBV9 to TRBJ2-1; maybe TRBD1 (5 bases). Sequencing input: blood. This CDR3 is CASSVEQGSEQFF. CDR3 sequence (DNA): TGTGCCAGCAGCGTAGAGCAGGGAAGTGAGCAGTTCTTC.